This section outlines one TCR beta chain sequence together with its context. Its antigen is undetermined. A read error likely explains this, since a far larger clone differs by one base. From germline, CDR1 is SGHTA and CDR2 FQGNSA. This CDR3 contains 13 residues. Through a sample-barcoded 5' primer and a J-beta primer mix, a second PCR was run for roughly 7 to 11 cycles. Paired-end reads containing CDR3 totaled no fewer than 3 million for each sample. TCRdb ran MiXCR on the 5' RACE reads and lists one entry per CDR3 protein. Seen here are 1.5 million to 2 million distinct CDR3 sequences, approximately 50% observed once, and the top ten hold 2% to 2.5%. These data originate in a study of blood T cells in healthy people across ages. Study-wide results and limits: Estimates based on one million T cells were treated as lower bounds.

The rearrangement uses TRBV7-2 and TRBJ1-5; D remains unclear. Sequencing was done on a sample of blood. The receptor comes from a woman aged 40 to 50 in good health. The CDR3 DNA is TGTGCCTGCAGCTTAAGTAGCAATCAGCCCCAGCATTTT. Residues: CACSLSSNQPQHF.